This T cell receptor beta chain was recovered during a study of cytomegalovirus exposure and HLA in healthy donors. Study-wide results and caveats: Sequencing depth roughly uniform across donors was assumed in presence/absence analyses. Later work associated fewer than 20,000 TCR beta sequences with HLA alleles at 0.05 false discovery rate.

Amplification used 60 Vbeta primers and 13 Jbeta primers. Libraries were prepared by immunoSEQ multiplex PCR; TCRdb keeps only in-frame clonotypes and omits some of them. The repertoire holds around 170,000 clones, with about three quarters as singletons. Regarding this clone: Its antigen is not identified.

Material: PBMCs. This sequence was found in a man aged 18-30 years in good health and CMV-seronegative.

CDR3 sequence (DNA): TGTGCCAGCCTTTCAGGGCGGACTGAAGCTTTCTTT. Protein sequence: CASLSGRTEAFF. This chain joins TRBV2 and TRBJ1-1, with D maybe TRBD1 (5 bases). The V gene lost 8 bases and the J gene lost 5 bases, with 12 bases spanning the gap. CDR1 and CDR2 (germline): SNHLY, FYNNEI. There are 12 residues in the CDR3.